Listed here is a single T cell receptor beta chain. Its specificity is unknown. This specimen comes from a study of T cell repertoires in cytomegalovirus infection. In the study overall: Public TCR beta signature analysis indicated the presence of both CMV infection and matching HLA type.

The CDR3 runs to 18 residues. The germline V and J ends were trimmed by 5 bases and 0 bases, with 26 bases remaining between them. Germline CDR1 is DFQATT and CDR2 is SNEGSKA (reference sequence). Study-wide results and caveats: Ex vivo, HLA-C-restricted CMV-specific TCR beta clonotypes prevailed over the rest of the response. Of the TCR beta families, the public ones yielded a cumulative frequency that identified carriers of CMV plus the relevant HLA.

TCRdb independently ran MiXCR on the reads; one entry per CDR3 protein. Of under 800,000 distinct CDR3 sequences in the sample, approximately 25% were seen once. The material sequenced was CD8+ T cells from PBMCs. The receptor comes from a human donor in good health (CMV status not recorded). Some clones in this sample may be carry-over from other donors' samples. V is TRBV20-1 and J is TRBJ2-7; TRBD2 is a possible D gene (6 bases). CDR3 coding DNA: TGCAGTGCTCCCTATCCCGGACACAGCGGGCCTATCTCCTACGAGCAGTACTTC. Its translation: CSAPYPGHSGPISYEQYF.